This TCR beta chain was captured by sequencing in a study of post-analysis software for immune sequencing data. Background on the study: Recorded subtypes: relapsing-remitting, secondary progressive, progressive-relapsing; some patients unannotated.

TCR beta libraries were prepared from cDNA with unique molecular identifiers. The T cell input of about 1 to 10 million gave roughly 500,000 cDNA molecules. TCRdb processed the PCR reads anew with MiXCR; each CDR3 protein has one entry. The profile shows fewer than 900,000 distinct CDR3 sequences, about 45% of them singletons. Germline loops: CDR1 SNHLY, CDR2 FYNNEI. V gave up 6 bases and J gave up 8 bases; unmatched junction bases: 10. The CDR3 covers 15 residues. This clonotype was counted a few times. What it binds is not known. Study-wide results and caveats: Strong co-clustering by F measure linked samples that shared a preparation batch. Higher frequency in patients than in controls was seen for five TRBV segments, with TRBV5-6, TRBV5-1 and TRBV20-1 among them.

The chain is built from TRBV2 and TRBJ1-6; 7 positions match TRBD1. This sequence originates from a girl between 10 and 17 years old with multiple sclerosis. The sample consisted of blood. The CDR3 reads CASSAIRDRDSPLHF. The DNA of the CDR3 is TGTGCCAGCAGCGCCATCCGGGACAGAGATTCACCCCTCCACTTT.